Below, 28 T cell receptor beta chains from the same sample are listed, as sequenced in a study of PD-L1 blockade in urothelial cancer. Assay used: immunoSEQ multiplex PCR; TCRdb lists only in-frame clones, some missing. Altogether 35,000 to 45,000 clones are present, approximately 80% being singletons, with the ten largest covering approximately 3.5%. The specimen comprised PBMCs, sampled around atezolizumab (anti-PD-L1) treatment. The source is a man aged 65 to 79 with urothelial cancer.

The rearrangement links TRBV7-9 to TRBJ2-5; 9 nucleotides match TRBD2. Germline CDR1 is SEHNR and CDR2 is FQNEAQ (reference sequence). The trim removed 8 bases at V and 2 bases at J, leaving 9 bases unmatched. The CDR3 covers 15 residues. The CDR3 DNA reads as TGTGCCAGCGCTGGGGCGGGAGGGCCTCAAGAGACCCAGTACTTC. Protein product: CASAGAGGPQETQYF. The variable domain in full, completed from reference TRBV7-9 and TRBJ2-5, reads DTGVSQNPRHKITKRGQNVTFRCDPISEHNRLYWYRQTLGQGPEFLTYFQNEAQLEKSRLLSDRFSAERPKGSFSTLEIQRTEQGDSAMYLCASAGAGGPQETQYFGPGTRLLVL.

The V call is TRBV9, the J call TRBJ2-7, with 8 bases that match TRBD2. Germline V CDR1 and CDR2: SGDLS, YYNGEE. Losses at the gene ends were 4 bases for V and 4 bases for J; bases not matched to a gene: 13. The CDR3 sequence is 16 residues long. The chain's CDR3 is CASSPLGAGDKYEQYF. The CDR3 region has the DNA TGTGCCAGCAGCCCTTTAGGAGCGGGAGACAAATACGAGCAGTACTTC.

The chain combines TRBV5-4 with TRBJ2-1; TRBD2 matches 14 bases. With V trimmed by 4 bases and J by 0 bases, 12 bases remained unmatched. CDR1 and CDR2 (germline): SGHNT, YYREEE (reference sequence). The CDR3 runs 20 residues. For the CDR3, the DNA is TGTGCCAGCAGCACCATCGGGACTAGCGGGGGCCGCAGCTCCTACAATGAGCAGTTCTTC. Its protein product is CASSTIGTSGGRSSYNEQFF.

The genes are TRBV28 and TRBJ2-3, with 8 bases fitting TRBD2. The CDR3 extends over 17 amino acids. CDR1 is MDHEN and CDR2 is SYDVKM in the germline V gene. V was clipped by 2 bases and J by 1 base; unmatched bases: 8. CDR3 protein: CASSLDLAGGGTDTQYF. The CDR3 DNA follows: TGTGCCAGCAGTTTAGATCTGGCGGGAGGCGGCACAGATACGCAGTATTTT.

The rearrangement joins TRBV28 to TRBJ1-2; D possibly corresponds to TRBD1 (5 bases). Trimming stripped 2 bases from V and 6 bases from J, with 19 bases between. This CDR3 contains 16 residues. Per the germline V gene, CDR1 is MDHEN and CDR2 is SYDVKM. In DNA form, the CDR3 reads TGTGCCAGCAGTTTAAGTGGCAGGGCTCGTCTAGATGGCTACACCTTC. Its translation: CASSLSGRARLDGYTF.

This clone showed up just once. The chain couples TRBV14 to TRBJ1-2; possibly TRBD1 for D (6 bases). CDR1 SGHDN and CDR2 FVKESK come from the germline V gene. CDR3 size: 16 residues. V gave up 3 bases and J gave up 7 bases, with 21 bases separating them. CDR3 coding DNA: TGTGCCAGCAGCCAGACGGGGCAGGGGATTGGATCTGGCTACACCTTC. Translating it yields CASSQTGQGIGSGYTF.

This rearrangement joins TRBV30 to TRBJ1-3; D uncertain. This CDR3 contains 13 residues. Germline V CDR1 and CDR2: GTSNPN, SVGIG (reference sequence). Trimming took 4 bases from V and 2 from J, leaving 9 bases between them. The CDR3 DNA is TGTGCCTGGACAGGCCAAACTGGAAACACCATATATTTT. This encodes CAWTGQTGNTIYF.

The rearrangement links TRBV7-2 to TRBJ1-2, with 7 bases aligning to TRBD1. V trimming: 6 bases; J trimming: 2 bases; junction bases outside the gene matches: 6. Germline CDR1 and CDR2: SGHTA and FQGNSA. The CDR3 spans 14 residues. The CDR3 nucleotides read TGTGCCAGCAGGTATCGACAGGGCAACTATGGCTACACCTTC. This sequence encodes CASRYRQGNYGYTF.

The rearrangement joins TRBV5-8 to TRBJ1-2; 9 bases fit TRBD1. The J segment lost 5 bases and the V segment lost 4 bases, leaving 3 bases of the junction unmatched. This CDR3 contains 13 residues. Germline V lookup: CDR1 SGHTS, CDR2 YDEGEE. The CDR3 DNA sequence: TGTGCCAGCAGCAACGGACAGGGGTATGGCTACACCTTC. Amino acids: CASSNGQGYGYTF.

This clone has just one count. CDR3 DNA: TGCAGCGCCTTGACAGGTCTCGTATCCTATGGCTACACCTTC. This sequence encodes CSALTGLVSYGYTF. V is TRBV29-1 and J is TRBJ1-2; the D gene is possibly TRBD1 (6 bases). The CDR3 is 14 amino acids. V dropped 7 bases and J dropped 4 bases, with 19 bases sitting between them. Germline-derived CDR1 and CDR2 are SQVTM and ANQGSEA.

This chain connects TRBV4-1 to TRBJ2-1; 9 bases align to TRBD1. Per the germline V gene, CDR1 is MGHRA and CDR2 is YSYEKL. There are 13 residues in the CDR3. Trimming at V came to 2 bases and at J to 14 bases, leaving 7 bases not matched to a gene. The DNA of the CDR3 is TGCGCCAGCAGCCAACGACAGGGGGAGATCAAGTTCTTC. Its translation is CASSQRQGEIKFF.

This chain links TRBV6-5 with TRBJ2-7; the match to TRBD2 covers 7 bases. The CDR3 runs to 13 residues. Germline trimming cut 10 bases from V and 1 base from J; bases unmatched to any gene: 7. Per germline, CDR1 MNHEY and CDR2 SVGAGI. Here the CDR3 reads CAIRASGSYEQYF. The CDR3 nucleotides are TGTGCCATCCGAGCTAGCGGTTCCTACGAGCAGTACTTC.

This clone was seen only once. The V gene is TRBV28, the J gene TRBJ2-7; 9 bases are a match to TRBD2. Germline values: CDR1 MDHEN, CDR2 SYDVKM. The J segment lost 0 bases and the V segment lost 5 bases, leaving 5 bases of the junction unmatched. The CDR3 runs 15 residues. CDR3 residues: CASSPPGLASYEQYF. The CDR3 nucleotides read TGTGCCAGCAGTCCTCCGGGACTAGCCTCCTACGAGCAGTACTTC.

The chain recombines TRBV5-6 with TRBJ2-7; TRBD2 is a possible D gene (7 bases). Germline V gene lookup returns CDR1 SGHDT and CDR2 YYEEEE. The ends were cut back, 6 bases at V and 2 bases at J, with 24 bases in the middle. The CDR3 sequence is 17 residues long. In DNA, the CDR3 is TGTGCCAGCACGGGCGGCCCGGGGGGCCAGTTAGCCTACGAGCAGTACTTC. It specifies CASTGGPGGQLAYEQYF.

This rearrangement joins TRBV7-9 to TRBJ2-5, with D uncertain. The germline V gene encodes CDR1 SEHNR and CDR2 FQNEAQ (reference sequence). Trimming pared 7 bases from V and 5 bases from J, leaving 14 bases between. The CDR3 totals 13 residues. This CDR3 reads CASIGASRETQYF. The CDR3 DNA reads TGTGCCAGCATTGGAGCGTCCCGGGAGACCCAGTACTTC.

V and J are TRBV7-8 and TRBJ1-4; TRBD1 might be the D (5 bases). CDR3 size: 15 residues. Germline CDR1 reads SGHVS; CDR2 reads FQNEAQ. Trimming removed 5 bases at V and 8 bases at J, with 18 bases between. The CDR3 region has the DNA TGTGCCAGCAGCCCCCTTCAAGGGGCTGGGGAAAAACTGTTTTTT. Its protein product is CASSPLQGAGEKLFF.

The chain couples TRBV5-1 to TRBJ2-3; 12 nucleotides line up with TRBD2. CDR3 length equals 17 residues. With 3 bases clipped from V and 4 bases from J, the junction kept 9 bases outside the gene matches. Germline CDR1 reads SGHRS; CDR2 reads YFSETQ. Here the CDR3 reads CASSYRPSGGASDTQYF. The CDR3 DNA sequence: TGCGCCAGCAGCTACCGACCTAGCGGGGGGGCATCAGATACGCAGTATTTT. Full variable domain (outside the CDR3, taken from reference TRBV5-1 and TRBJ2-3): KAGVTQTPRYLIKTRGQQVTLSCSPISGHRSVSWYQQTPGQGLQFLFEYFSETQRNKGNFPGRFSGRQFSNSRSEMNVSTLELGDSALYLCASSYRPSGGASDTQYFGPGTRLTVL.

The chain has TRBV28 and TRBJ2-6; 11 nucleotides agree with TRBD1. Trimming took 8 bases from V and 2 from J; bases not matched to a gene: 2. The CDR3 loop spans 15 amino acids. CDR1 and CDR2 (germline): MDHEN, SYDVKM. CDR3 DNA: TGTGCCAGCGGACAGGGGGCCACTGGGGCCAACGTCCTGACTTTC. Protein sequence: CASGQGATGANVLTF.

The chain employs TRBV21-1 and TRBJ2-7; the table assigns TRBD1, which was not confirmed against the DNA. TRBV21-1 counts as a pseudogene. The CDR3 extends over 16 amino acids. The CDR3 sequence is CASSLNRGKNAYEQYF. The CDR3 region has the DNA TGTGCCAGCAGTCTTAACAGGGGAAAGAATGCCTACGAGCAGTACTTC.

V gene TRBV7-8 combines with J gene TRBJ2-5; D gene unclear. CDR3 size: 16 residues. Looked up from germline, CDR1 is SGHVS and CDR2 is FQNEAQ. Trimming shortened V by 5 bases and J by 1 base, and 17 bases separated the two germline ends. This CDR3 reads CASSHIVSARQETQYF. The CDR3 DNA reads TGTGCCAGCAGCCATATAGTCTCAGCGCGCCAAGAGACCCAGTACTTC.

There are a few counts of this clone. This CDR3 reads CASSIKGASSYEQYF. The CDR3 nucleotides read TGTGCCAGTAGTATCAAGGGGGCAAGCTCCTACGAGCAGTACTTC. This chain uses TRBV19 with TRBJ2-7; 7 bases are a match to TRBD1. Germline V CDR1 and CDR2: LNHDA, SQIVND (reference sequence). Trimming cost V 3 bases and J 0 bases; bases outside gene matches: 5. This CDR3 comprises 15 residues.

The rearrangement joins TRBV7-7 to TRBJ2-5, with TRBD1 identical over 7 bases. This CDR3 region has 16 residues. J lost 2 bases, V lost 1 base, and 7 bases had no gene match. CDR1 and CDR2 from the germline V gene are SSHAT and FNYEAQ (reference sequence). CDR3 in DNA: TGTGCCAGCAGCTTAGGGACAGGAAACGGACAAGAGACCCAGTACTTC. It encodes CASSLGTGNGQETQYF.

V usage is TRBV4-3 and J usage is TRBJ2-1; 7 bases line up with TRBD1. Trimming removed 5 bases from V and 7 bases from J; junction bases left unmatched: 11. The CDR3 extends over 15 amino acids. Germline V gives CDR1 LGHNA, CDR2 YSLEER. The CDR3 nucleotides are TGCGCCAGCAGCGAAAGCCCACAGGGGCTTAATGAGCAGTTCTTC. This codes for CASSESPQGLNEQFF.

The chain carries TRBV27 and TRBJ2-7; D possibly corresponds to TRBD2 (6 bases). Germline CDR1 MNHEY, CDR2 SMNVEV (reference sequence). V gave up 5 bases and J gave up 4 bases, with 27 bases separating them. The CDR3 is made up of 18 amino acids. CDR3 bases: TGTGCCAGCAGTCCTTCCCGGGTTGCGGGGCTTCCCGGTTACGAGCAGTACTTC. Protein: CASSPSRVAGLPGYEQYF.

The chain has TRBV7-6 and TRBJ1-4; no clear D gene. CDR1 is SGHVS and CDR2 is FNYEAQ in the germline V gene. V was pared by 1 base and J by 3 bases, with 9 bases between. The CDR3 loop spans 15 amino acids. The CDR3 spells CASSLVGNANEKLFF. The CDR3, as DNA: TGTGCCAGCAGCTTAGTCGGGAACGCTAATGAAAAACTGTTTTTT.

This chain uses TRBV6-1 with TRBJ1-5; D gene unclear. Germline loops: CDR1 MNHNS, CDR2 SASEGT. This CDR3 is built from 15 residues. Trimming took 6 bases from V and 4 from J, leaving 16 bases between them. CDR3 in DNA: TGTGCCAGCAGCGGAGAATTATTCCCAAATCAGCCCCAGCATTTT. It is translated as CASSGELFPNQPQHF.

The chain links TRBV9 to TRBJ1-1; D unresolved. V was pared by 0 bases and J by 1 base, with 7 bases between. CDR1 is SGDLS and CDR2 is YYNGEE in the germline V gene. The CDR3 is made up of 14 amino acids. CDR3 bases: TGTGCCAGCAGCGTAGAGATGGCGAACACTGAAGCTTTCTTT. Protein product: CASSVEMANTEAFF.

This rearrangement joins TRBV15 to TRBJ1-2, with D uncertain. The CDR3 runs to 15 residues. V was pared by 0 bases and J by 4 bases, with 12 bases between. Germline CDR1 reads LNHNV; CDR2 reads YYDKDF (reference sequence). CDR3 bases: TGTGCCACCAGCAGAGATTTCTCGGGTACCTATGGCTACACCTTC. It codes for CATSRDFSGTYGYTF.